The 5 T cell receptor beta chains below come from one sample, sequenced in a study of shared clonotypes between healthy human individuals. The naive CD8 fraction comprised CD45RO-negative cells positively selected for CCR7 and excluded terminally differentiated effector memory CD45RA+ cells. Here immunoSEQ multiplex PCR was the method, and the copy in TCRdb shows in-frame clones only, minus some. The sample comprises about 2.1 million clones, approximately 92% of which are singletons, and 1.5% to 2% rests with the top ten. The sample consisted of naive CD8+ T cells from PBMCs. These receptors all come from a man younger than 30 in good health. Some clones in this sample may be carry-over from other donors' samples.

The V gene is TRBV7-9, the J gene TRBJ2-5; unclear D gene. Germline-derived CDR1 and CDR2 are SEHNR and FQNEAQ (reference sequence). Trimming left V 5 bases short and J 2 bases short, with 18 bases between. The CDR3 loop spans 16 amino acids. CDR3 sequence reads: CASSVHYLPRQETQYF. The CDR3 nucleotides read TGTGCCAGCAGCGTCCACTACCTGCCCCGACAAGAGACCCAGTACTTC. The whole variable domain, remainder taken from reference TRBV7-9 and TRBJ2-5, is DTGVSQNPRHKITKRGQNVTFRCDPISEHNRLYWYRQTLGQGPEFLTYFQNEAQLEKSRLLSDRFSAERPKGSFSTLEIQRTEQGDSAMYLCASSVHYLPRQETQYFGPGTRLLVL.

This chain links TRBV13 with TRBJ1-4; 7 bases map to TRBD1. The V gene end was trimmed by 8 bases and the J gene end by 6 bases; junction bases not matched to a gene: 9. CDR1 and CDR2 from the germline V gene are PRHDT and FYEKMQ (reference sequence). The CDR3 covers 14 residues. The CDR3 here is CASAETGSDEKLFF. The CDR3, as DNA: TGTGCCAGCGCTGAGACAGGGTCGGATGAAAAACTGTTTTTT.

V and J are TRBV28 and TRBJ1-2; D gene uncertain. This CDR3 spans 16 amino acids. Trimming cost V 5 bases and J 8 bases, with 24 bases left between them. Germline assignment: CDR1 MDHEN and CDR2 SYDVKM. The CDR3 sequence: CASSAQPASSLQGYTF. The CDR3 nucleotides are TGTGCCAGCAGTGCCCAACCTGCTAGTAGCCTACAGGGCTACACCTTC.

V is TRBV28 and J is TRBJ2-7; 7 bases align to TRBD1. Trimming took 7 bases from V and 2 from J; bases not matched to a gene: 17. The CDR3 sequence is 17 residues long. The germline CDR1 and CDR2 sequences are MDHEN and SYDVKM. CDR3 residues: CASIGNERGRGTYEQYF. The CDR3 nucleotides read TGTGCCAGCATCGGAAACGAACGTGGCAGGGGGACCTACGAGCAGTACTTC.

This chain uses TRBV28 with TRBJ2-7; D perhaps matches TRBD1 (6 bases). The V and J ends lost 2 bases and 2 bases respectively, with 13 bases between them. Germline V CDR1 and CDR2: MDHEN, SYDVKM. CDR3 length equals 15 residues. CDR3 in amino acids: CASSLPLEGAYEQYF. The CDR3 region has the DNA TGTGCCAGCAGTTTACCTCTAGAGGGGGCCTACGAGCAGTACTTC.